This T cell receptor (beta chain) appears in the sequencing data of a study of cytomegalovirus exposure and HLA in healthy donors. At the level of the study: Most genotyped donors, about four fifths of 398, had Caucasian-associated genetic ancestry.

This clone occurred a few times. The CDR3 totals 16 residues. The V gene's germline CDR1 is SNHLY and CDR2 FYNNEI. V lost 3 bases to trimming and J lost 0 bases, with 9 bases between them. 60 Vbeta and 13 Jbeta primers were used in PCR. TCRdb's table, derived via immunoSEQ multiplex PCR, lists solely in-frame clones and lacks some. In the table there are fewer than 100,000 clones, roughly 73% of which are singletons. Material: PBMCs. The rearrangement uses TRBV2 and TRBJ2-6, with D possibly being TRBD1 (5 bases). The sequence was obtained from a male donor in good health and CMV-seropositive. The DNA for the CDR3 is TGTGCCAGCAGTGACAGGGTAGGCTCTGGGGCCAACGTCCTGACTTTC. Translation: CASSDRVGSGANVLTF. The whole variable domain, filled in from reference TRBV2 and TRBJ2-6, reads EPEVTQTPSHQVTQMGQEVILRCVPISNHLYFYWYRQILGQKVEFLVSFYNNEISEKSEIFDDQFSVERPDGSNFTLKIRSTKLEDSAMYFCASSDRVGSGANVLTFGAGSRLTVL.